This record covers a single T cell receptor (beta chain). The CDR3 extends over 11 amino acids. The time point denotes: patch test 1, 2 weeks after DPC sensitization. Stated treatment: therapeutic diphenylcyclopropenone sensitization with weekly scalp DPC. Alopecia patients between 18 and 70 years old and suitable for DPC were used as donors. The data were obtained in a study of human T cells and chemical hapten exposure. TCRdb called the RACE reads again in MiXCR, with one record for every CDR3 protein. The sample contains 74,000 or so distinct CDR3 sequences, 10% of which appear only once. J is TRBJ2-7 and V is TRBV21-1. TRBV21-1 is a recognized pseudogene. The source is a woman aged 45-59 years with alopecia areata. Some clones in this sample may be carry-over from other donors' samples. Source: whole blood, taken in connection with sensitization to the hapten diphenylcyclopropenone (DPC). The CDR3 loop is CASSKVYEQYF. CDR3 DNA sequence: TGTGCCAGCAGCAAAGTTTACGAGCAGTACTTC.